The next 15 T cell receptor beta chains were all read from a single sample in a study of blood T cell repertoires in COVID-19. Assay: immunoSEQ multiplex PCR; the TCRdb copy retains only in-frame clones and omits some. The table has about 110,000 clones, approximately 81% seen once. The sample taken for sequencing was peripheral blood. The receptors originated from a human donor in a cohort sampled during active COVID-19.

This chain links TRBV18 with TRBJ2-7; D possibly corresponds to TRBD2 (6 bases). The CDR3 runs 14 residues. Germline CDR1 and CDR2: KGHSH and LQKENI. V lost 5 bases and J 0 bases, leaving 11 bases between the germline ends. The CDR3, as DNA: TGTGCCAGCTCAGCGGGACTCGGCTCCTACGAGCAGTACTTC. Protein product: CASSAGLGSYEQYF.

The chain links TRBV5-1 to TRBJ2-7, with D maybe TRBD1 (5 bases). The CDR3 runs to 15 residues. Trimming stripped 2 bases from V and 5 bases from J, with 17 bases between. CDR1 is SGHRS and CDR2 is YFSETQ in the germline V gene. The CDR3 loop is CASSLTAGRAHEQYF. As DNA, the CDR3 is TGCGCCAGCAGCTTAACCGCCGGCAGGGCCCACGAGCAGTACTTC.

This clone was detected a few times. The rearrangement links TRBV7-2 to TRBJ2-5; the match to TRBD1 covers 7 bases. Germline CDR1 SGHTA, CDR2 FQGNSA. The CDR3 contains 15 residues. Trimming at V came to 2 bases and at J to 5 bases, leaving 8 bases not matched to a gene. The CDR3 spells CASSLFFRGLETQYF. Written as DNA, the CDR3 is TGTGCCAGCAGCTTATTTTTTAGGGGGCTGGAGACCCAGTACTTC.

This clone was found a few times. V usage is TRBV3-1 (or the pseudogene TRBV3-2) and J usage is TRBJ1-1; perhaps TRBD1 as D (5 bases). Trimming removed 1 base from V and 6 bases from J, with 18 bases in between. The CDR3 contains 16 residues. Germline loops: CDR1 LGHDT, CDR2 YNNKEL (reference sequence). CDR3 sequence: CASSQVLSGRGAEAFF. CDR3 DNA: TGTGCCAGCAGCCAAGTCCTGTCGGGCCGGGGGGCTGAAGCTTTCTTT.

This clone appeared a few times. This chain joins TRBV27 and TRBJ1-6, with D unresolved. V was clipped by 6 bases and J by 2 bases, with 14 bases between them. Germline CDR1 MNHEY, CDR2 SMNVEV (reference sequence). This CDR3 has 16 residues. CDR3 residues: CASSPIGSTYNSPLHF. For the CDR3, the DNA is TGTGCCAGCAGCCCCATTGGGAGTACCTATAATTCACCCCTCCACTTT.

The chain uses TRBV10-1 and TRBJ2-1; 9 bases line up with TRBD2. Germline-derived CDR1 and CDR2 are WNHNN and SYGVQD (reference sequence). This CDR3 spans 17 amino acids. J was trimmed by 8 bases and V by 8 bases; bases with no gene match: 19. CDR3 sequence: CASLAPIPSGVFDEQFF. CDR3 DNA: TGCGCCAGCCTTGCGCCAATCCCTAGCGGGGTTTTCGATGAGCAGTTCTTC.

The V gene is TRBV18, the J gene TRBJ2-7; unclear D gene. Germline lookup yields CDR1 KGHSH and CDR2 LQKENI. V lost 1 base and J 0 bases, leaving 4 bases between the germline ends. CDR3 length: 13 residues. CDR3 residues: CASSPLRSYEQYV. In DNA, the CDR3 is TGTGCCAGCTCACCACTGCGCTCCTACGAGCAGTACGTC.

The V gene is TRBV18, the J gene TRBJ1-5; D gene uncertain. V lost 4 bases, J lost 5 bases, and 9 bases lay in between. This CDR3 spans 13 amino acids. The germline V gene has CDR1 KGHSH and CDR2 LQKENI. The CDR3 DNA follows: TGTGCCAGCTCACGCGGTAAGGATCAGCCCCAGCATTTT. This gives the protein CASSRGKDQPQHF.

The chain combines TRBV11-1 with TRBJ2-7, with 10 nucleotides matching TRBD1. This CDR3 contains 16 residues. After removal of 5 bases from V and 0 bases from J, the junction contained 7 bases not matched to a gene. Germline V gives CDR1 SGHAT, CDR2 FQDESV (reference sequence). The CDR3 nucleotides are TGTGCCAGCAGCCCCAGGGACAGGGGCAACTCCTACGAGCAGTACTTC. The encoded protein is CASSPRDRGNSYEQYF.

This clone was observed once. This chain connects TRBV30 to TRBJ2-2; 9 bases agree with TRBD1. The CDR3 spans 14 residues. Germline loops: CDR1 GTSNPN, CDR2 SVGIG (reference sequence). V shed 5 bases and J 2 bases; nucleotides not matched to a gene: 3. CDR3 loop: CAWGQGYNTGELFF. The CDR3, as DNA: TGTGCCTGGGGACAGGGGTATAACACCGGGGAGCTGTTTTTT.

V gene TRBV10-1 combines with J gene TRBJ2-2; D possibly corresponds to TRBD2 (6 bases). The CDR3 extends over 15 amino acids. Germline V gene lookup returns CDR1 WNHNN and CDR2 SYGVQD (reference sequence). Deletions cut 2 bases from V and 7 bases from J, with 14 bases between. CDR3 protein: CASSEGGTGNGELFF. The CDR3 DNA sequence: TGCGCCAGCAGTGAGGGGGGGACCGGGAACGGGGAGCTGTTTTTT.

This chain uses TRBV19 with TRBJ2-1; 8 bases agree with TRBD1. Germline CDR1 and CDR2: LNHDA and SQIVND (reference sequence). This CDR3 is 15 amino acids long. V was clipped by 3 bases and J by 9 bases; unmatched bases: 10. CDR3 sequence (DNA): TGTGCCAGTAGTATTGCCGCAGGGGGCTTTGTTGAGCAGTTCTTC. Translation gives CASSIAAGGFVEQFF.

The gene calls are TRBV27 and TRBJ1-1; 11 bases agree with TRBD1. The CDR3 runs 15 residues. V gave up 5 bases and J gave up 1 base; unmatched junction bases: 3. Germline-derived CDR1 and CDR2 are MNHEY and SMNVEV (reference sequence). CDR3 in amino acids: CASSPGTGGNTEAFF. DNA of the CDR3: TGTGCCAGCAGTCCTGGGACAGGGGGGAACACTGAAGCTTTCTTT.

The chain carries TRBV5-1 and TRBJ2-3, with TRBD2 identical over 12 bases. Germline V gene sequence: CDR1 SGHRS, CDR2 YFSETQ. The CDR3 has 17 amino acids. V gave up 5 bases and J gave up 3 bases; unmatched junction bases: 10. This chain's CDR3 is CASSRRLAGEGTDTQYF. The CDR3 DNA reads as TGCGCCAGCAGTCGGCGACTAGCGGGAGAAGGGACAGATACGCAGTATTTT.

The sample holds one count of this clone. The V and J genes are TRBV7-2 and TRBJ1-1; D unresolved. This CDR3 has 13 amino acids. V lost 2 bases to trimming and J lost 4 bases, with 8 bases between them. Germline V gives CDR1 SGHTA, CDR2 FQGNSA. DNA of the CDR3: TGTGCCAGCAGCTTACACCTATCCACTGAAGCTTTCTTT. Amino acids: CASSLHLSTEAFF.